One and the same sample provided the 22 T cell receptor beta chains below, sequenced in a study of T-cell memory formation after mild COVID-19 (dated by TCRdb to 2020 to 2022). The library came from 5' RACE. The sequencer was an Illumina NovaSeq 6000. Starting from the raw public reads, TCRdb applied fastp trimming at Q25, assembled clones with MiXCR and retained in-frame beta chains. A single entry per CDR3 protein holds the most common genes and DNA from its merged rows. The table for this sample lists 10,000 to 15,000 distinct CDR3 sequences; roughly 16% of them were counted only once. Less than 75% of the sample lies in the top ten. The sequencing sample was made of PBMCs or a T cell subset sorted from them (not recorded which). The source of these receptors is a man between 18 and 29 years old who had mild COVID-19 (a few samples of this study predate the infection). The sample titles of this study are shuffled in the database, so cell type and time point are left out; the donor was told from shared clones.

Judged by abundance, this clonotype is large. V and J are TRBV5-5 and TRBJ1-5; TRBD1 is a possible D gene (5 bases). The ends were cut back, 2 bases at V and 9 bases at J, with 18 bases in the middle. Germline V lookup: CDR1 SGHKS, CDR2 YYEKEE (reference sequence). This CDR3 spans 15 amino acids. CDR3 sequence (DNA): TGTGCCAGCAGCTTATACCGGGACTCCCCCAGGCCCCAGCATTTT. As protein: CASSLYRDSPRPQHF.

This clonotype was detected ten times or more. This chain links TRBV5-1 with TRBJ2-1, with D maybe TRBD1 (7 bases). V lost 1 base to trimming and J lost 4 bases, with 15 bases between them. The CDR3 is made up of 16 amino acids. The germline V gene encodes CDR1 SGHRS and CDR2 YFSETQ. CDR3 DNA: TGCGCCAGCAGCTTGACTGCGGGACAGACATACAATGAGCAGTTCTTC. It translates to CASSLTAGQTYNEQFF.

This rearrangement joins TRBV2 to TRBJ2-7; possible D gene TRBD1, 6 bases. CDR1 SNHLY and CDR2 FYNNEI come from the germline V gene. The CDR3 covers 14 residues. V lost 3 bases and J lost 3, with 12 bases in between. The CDR3 region is CASSDYRADYEQYF. The CDR3 bases are TGTGCCAGCAGTGACTACAGGGCTGACTACGAGCAGTACTTC.

The chain carries TRBV25-1 and TRBJ2-7; a possible D gene is TRBD2 (6 bases). CDR1 is MGHDK and CDR2 is SYGVNS in the germline V gene. V was trimmed by 4 bases and J by 3 bases, leaving 16 bases between them. This CDR3 is 15 amino acids long. The chain's CDR3 is CASSGPTRRGYEQYF. The CDR3, as DNA: TGTGCCAGCAGTGGGCCTACGAGGCGGGGCTACGAGCAGTACTTC.

Comments on this clonotype: Germline is not matched at one junction end, which may reflect a read error. The rearrangement links TRBV29-1 to TRBJ2-5; 8 nucleotides line up with TRBD2. Germline V gives CDR1 SQVTM, CDR2 ANQGSEA. This CDR3 spans 13 amino acids. The CDR3, as DNA: TGCAGCGTCGAAGCGGGAGCGGCAGAGACCCAGTACTTC. As protein: CSVEAGAAETQYF.

There are a few counts of this clonotype. The genes are TRBV5-1 and TRBJ2-7, with unresolved D. The CDR3 runs 15 residues. Germline V gives CDR1 SGHRS, CDR2 YFSETQ. Trimming left V 4 bases short and J 0 bases short, with 14 bases between. The CDR3 region is CASSQNRFTSYEQYF. The CDR3 DNA reads as TGCGCCAGCAGCCAGAATAGATTTACCTCCTACGAGCAGTACTTC.

This clonotype was recorded at least ten times. The chain combines TRBV11-1 with TRBJ2-7; 7 bases match TRBD1. In germline, CDR1 is SGHAT, CDR2 FQDESV (reference sequence). The CDR3 is 14 residues long. Trimming removed 3 bases from V and 3 bases from J; junction bases left unmatched: 5. The CDR3 here is CASSLPGQNYEQYV. In DNA form, the CDR3 reads TGTGCCAGCAGCTTGCCGGGACAGAACTACGAGCAGTACGTC.

This clonotype was observed once. V and J are TRBV4-3 and TRBJ2-3; 10 positions match TRBD2. CDR1 is LGHNA and CDR2 is YSLEER in the germline V gene. V lost 4 bases and J lost 1; bases outside the gene matches: 2. The CDR3 extends over 15 amino acids. The CDR3 loop reads CASSRGLAGTDTQYF. The DNA of the CDR3 is TGCGCCAGCAGCCGAGGACTAGCGGGCACAGATACGCAGTATTTT.

This clonotype was observed at least ten times. The chain carries TRBV6-2 or TRBV6-3 and TRBJ2-2; 7 bases are shared with TRBD1. The V segment lost 6 bases and the J segment 6 bases; nucleotides outside the gene matches: 10. The CDR3 has 15 amino acids. CDR1 is MNHEY, CDR2 SVGEGT, per germline. The CDR3 nucleotides are TGTGCCAGCAGCCTGAGGGGGCTTAAGGCCGGGGAGCTGTTTTTT. Protein sequence: CASSLRGLKAGELFF.

In this sample, this clonotype turned up once. In DNA form, the CDR3 reads TGTGCCAGCAGCTTGTTCACCGGGTTTGCCTACGAGCAGTACTTC. This sequence encodes CASSLFTGFAYEQYF. The V and J genes are TRBV5-5 and TRBJ2-7, with D unresolved. Trimming shortened V by 1 base and J by 2 bases, and 13 bases separated the two germline ends. Germline values: CDR1 SGHKS, CDR2 YYEKEE (reference sequence). The CDR3 is 15 amino acids.

Ten or more counts support this clonotype. This chain joins TRBV15 and TRBJ2-2; D perhaps matches TRBD1 (6 bases). The CDR3 contains 15 residues. Germline CDR1 LNHNV, CDR2 YYDKDF (reference sequence). Between the trimmed V and J ends, which lost 2 bases and 5 bases, there was a span of 12 bases. The CDR3 sequence is CATSRQGSKTGELFF. Written as DNA, the CDR3 is TGTGCCACCAGCAGACAGGGGTCTAAAACCGGGGAGCTGTTTTTT.

The table lists this clonotype with many counts. J is TRBJ2-7 and V is TRBV6-5; D unresolved. The CDR3 consists of 13 residues. Germline CDR1 is MNHEY and CDR2 is SVGAGI. Trimming removed 0 bases at V and 0 bases at J, with 3 bases between. CDR3 amino acids: CASSYSSSYEQYF. The CDR3 nucleotides read TGTGCCAGCAGTTACTCAAGCTCCTACGAGCAGTACTTC.

The rearrangement joins TRBV11-2 to TRBJ1-2; the D is unclear. The length of the CDR3 is 16 residues. V lost 0 bases to trimming and J lost 4 bases, with 15 bases between them. Germline values: CDR1 SGHAT, CDR2 FQNNGV. Written as DNA, the CDR3 is TGTGCCAGCAGCTTAGACGGAGGGCTCGGGTCCTATGGCTACACCTTC. It translates to CASSLDGGLGSYGYTF.

This clonotype was counted ten times or more. The J gene is TRBJ2-3, the V gene TRBV27; TRBD2 might be the D (5 bases). Looked up from germline, CDR1 is MNHEY and CDR2 is SMNVEV (reference sequence). The ends were cut back, 6 bases at V and 2 bases at J, with 15 bases in the middle. The CDR3 sequence is 15 residues long. DNA of the CDR3: TGTGCCAGCAGACTACTTTCGGGGAACACAGATACGCAGTATTTT. As protein: CASRLLSGNTDTQYF.

This clonotype has more than one count but fewer than ten. The chain employs TRBV4-1 and TRBJ1-4; D remains ambiguous. The CDR3 spans 17 residues. Trimming pared 0 bases from V and 3 bases from J, leaving 14 bases between. Germline lookup yields CDR1 MGHRA and CDR2 YSYEKL. The DNA of the CDR3 is TGCGCCAGCAGCCAAGATGTGTCCAGGTTATCTAATGAAAAACTGTTTTTT. It translates to CASSQDVSRLSNEKLFF.

This clonotype was counted many times. The chain combines TRBV5-1 with TRBJ2-1; D could derive from TRBD1 or TRBD2 (6 bases each). The V end lost 0 bases, the J end lost 8 bases, and 24 bases lay between the germline ends. The V gene's germline CDR1 is SGHRS and CDR2 YFSETQ. The length of the CDR3 is 18 residues. In nucleotides, the CDR3 is TGCGCCAGCAGCTTGGGTTTAGGGGGGCCGGCGGATTTGGATGAGCAGTTCTTC. It specifies CASSLGLGGPADLDEQFF.

This chain links TRBV3-1 with TRBJ2-3, with TRBD1 identical over 7 bases. Trimming removed 8 bases from V and 3 bases from J; junction bases left unmatched: 5. Germline-derived CDR1 and CDR2 are LGHDT and YNNKEL (reference sequence). CDR3 length: 13 residues. CDR3 coding DNA: TGTGCCAGCCGAAGGGGGCGTACAGATACGCAGTATTTT. Amino acid sequence: CASRRGRTDTQYF.

This clonotype appeared a few times. V gene TRBV12-3 or TRBV12-4 combines with J gene TRBJ1-5; possibly TRBD1 for D (6 bases). Trimming took off 3 bases at V and 5 bases at J, with 11 bases between the two ends. This CDR3 region has 14 residues. Written as DNA, the CDR3 is TGTGCCAGCAGTTTGGGCAGGGGCGATCAGCCCCAGCATTTT. Translated, it gives CASSLGRGDQPQHF.

In this sample, this clonotype turned up many times. The chain joins TRBV18 to TRBJ2-3; D not certain. The CDR3 contains 16 residues. V dropped 4 bases and J dropped 2 bases, with 16 bases sitting between them. In germline, CDR1 is KGHSH, CDR2 LQKENI. The DNA for the CDR3 is TGTGCCAGCTCACTACAATACCGGTCCGACACAGATACGCAGTATTTT. This encodes CASSLQYRSDTDTQYF.

This clonotype was seen ten or more times. V gene TRBV27 combines with J gene TRBJ1-6, with a tentative D call TRBD1 (6 bases). Trimming pared 7 bases from V and 14 bases from J, leaving 21 bases between. CDR1 is MNHEY and CDR2 is SMNVEV in the germline V gene (reference sequence). The CDR3 sequence is 14 residues long. CDR3 sequence: CASTPTGFRAALHF. In DNA, the CDR3 is TGTGCCAGCACCCCAACAGGGTTCCGTGCTGCCCTCCACTTT.

The V gene is TRBV12-3 or TRBV12-4, the J gene TRBJ1-1, with D unresolved. V lost 6 bases, J lost 1 base, and 9 bases lay in between. The CDR3 totals 13 residues. The CDR3 sequence: CASRPTGNTEAFF. In DNA form, the CDR3 reads TGTGCCAGCAGACCGACGGGGAACACTGAAGCTTTCTTT.

V usage is TRBV25-1 and J usage is TRBJ2-5, with D perhaps matching TRBD1 (5 bases). There are 13 residues in the CDR3. The V gene lost 6 bases and the J gene lost 3 bases, with 11 bases spanning the gap. Germline V lookup: CDR1 MGHDK, CDR2 SYGVNS. Written as DNA, the CDR3 is TGTGCCAGCAGAATTGACAGCGAAGAGACCCAGTACTTC. Residues: CASRIDSEETQYF.